Listed below are T cell receptor beta chains from one sample, sequenced in a study of Ad26.COV2.S vaccination and SARS-CoV-2 variants. Produced via immunoSEQ multiplex PCR; TCRdb's table is partial and in-frame only. The sample comprises about 350,000 clones, 75% to 90% of which are singletons, and around 10% rests with the top ten. Source: peripheral blood, taken in a trial of Ad26.COV2.S vaccine versus placebo. All receptors derive from a person aged 18-65 years who received the Ad26.COV2.S COVID-19 vaccine or a placebo. CDR3s include the opening cysteine and the closing phenylalanine or tryptophan. D genes are given only for firm matches. Not all rows give a size; the values are once, few, many and, for expanded clones, a class.

TRBV6-9	TRBJ2-4	few	TRBD1	CASIQGATKNIQYF	TGTGCCAGCATCCAGGGGGCTACCAAAAACATTCAGTACTTC
TRBV18	TRBJ2-2	-	-	CASSPWSGISGELFF	TGTGCCAGCTCACCGTGGTCAGGGATCAGCGGGGAGCTGTTTTTT
TRBV30	TRBJ2-1	-	-	CACRPYGGGGNYNEQFF	TGTGCCTGCCGGCCCTATGGGGGAGGGGGCAACTACAATGAGCAGTTCTTC
TRBV30	TRBJ2-7	-	-	CAWSGILPYEQYF	TGTGCCTGGTCCGGTATACTCCCCTACGAGCAGTACTTC
TRBV7-2	TRBJ1-4	-	-	CASSLLGTAGEKLFF	TGTGCCAGCAGCTTATTAGGGACCGCGGGTGAAAAACTGTTTTTT
TRBV25-1	TRBJ1-5	-	-	CASSVGSGDQPQHF	TGTGCCAGCAGTGTGGGGTCCGGGGATCAGCCCCAGCATTTT
TRBV5-6	TRBJ2-7	-	TRBD2	CASRLAANYEQYF	TGTGCCAGCAGACTAGCGGCGAACTACGAGCAGTACTTC
TRBV7-9	TRBJ1-4	-	TRBD1	CASSTGTGGLFGEKLFF	TGTGCCAGCAGCACCGGGACAGGCGGCCTGTTCGGTGAAAAACTGTTTTTT
TRBV7-9	TRBJ2-3	-	-	CASSPRWDTQYF	TGTGCCAGCAGCCCGCGGTGGGATACGCAGTATTTT
TRBV19	TRBJ2-6	-	-	CASNDGDSGANVLTF	TGTGCCAGTAATGACGGGGACTCTGGGGCCAACGTCCTGACTTTC
TRBV5-1	TRBJ2-3	-	TRBD2	CASSRSGTSEADTQYF	TGCGCCAGCAGCCGCTCCGGGACTAGCGAGGCAGATACGCAGTATTTT
TRBV5-4	TRBJ2-7	-	TRBD2	CASSLGRAGGPPYEQYF	TGTGCCAGCAGCTTGGGCCGGGCGGGGGGGCCTCCCTACGAGCAGTACTTC
TRBV28	TRBJ2-7	-	TRBD2	CASRGASGSGDYEQYF	TGTGCCAGCAGAGGGGCTAGCGGGAGTGGGGACTACGAGCAGTACTTC
TRBV12-5	TRBJ1-2	-	TRBD1	CASGLIGKGPGGLRYGYTF	TGTGCTAGTGGTTTAATTGGAAAGGGGCCAGGGGGCCTCCGCTATGGCTACACCTTC